These 6 T cell receptor beta chains came from one sample sequenced in a study of T-cell memory formation after mild COVID-19. TCRdb reprocessed the 5' RACE reads via MiXCR and lists one record per CDR3 protein. The sample holds about 82,000 distinct CDR3 sequences, around 13% seen once. The specimen was PBMCs or a T cell subset sorted from them (not recorded which). All receptors come from a man aged 18 to 29 who had mild COVID-19 (a few samples of this study predate the infection). Cell type and time point are not known.

This sequence joins TRBV7-9 and TRBJ2-3; D remains unclear. Germline values: CDR1 SEHNR, CDR2 FQNEAQ (reference sequence). This CDR3 is built from 12 residues. V lost 5 bases and J lost 6, with 9 bases in between. CDR3 sequence (DNA): TGTGCCAGCAGCGGGGATAGGGATACGCAGTATTTT. This sequence encodes CASSGDRDTQYF.

The rearrangement links TRBV5-5 to TRBJ2-7; no definite D call. Per germline, CDR1 SGHKS and CDR2 YYEKEE (reference sequence). There are 13 residues in the CDR3. V lost 1 base to trimming and J lost 3 bases, with 8 bases between them. CDR3 loop: CASSLWLGYEQYV. CDR3 sequence (DNA): TGTGCCAGCAGCTTGTGGTTGGGCTACGAGCAGTACGTC.

The chain carries TRBV7-9 and TRBJ2-3, with D perhaps TRBD2 (6 bases). CDR1 is SEHNR and CDR2 is FQNEAQ in the germline V gene (reference sequence). The length of the CDR3 is 14 residues. V was trimmed by 4 bases and J by 2 bases, leaving 10 bases between them. The CDR3 nucleotides are TGTGCCAGCAGCTCGGGACTGAACACAGATACGCAGTATTTT. Encoded protein: CASSSGLNTDTQYF.

Here the CDR3 reads CASSAGGGGRKTQYF. Here the CDR3 DNA reads TGTGCCAGCAGCGCCGGAGGGGGGGGGAGAAAGACCCAGTACTTC. The chain combines TRBV7-8 with TRBJ2-5, with a possible D match to TRBD2 (7 bases). Germline CDR1 SGHVS, CDR2 FQNEAQ. The CDR3 has 15 amino acids. V was shortened by 5 bases and J by 6 bases, with 19 bases between the two germline ends.

This clonotype appeared many times. This chain connects TRBV4-1 to TRBJ2-1, with D unresolved. The CDR3 contains 15 residues. Per the germline V gene, CDR1 is MGHRA and CDR2 is YSYEKL. The V and J ends lost 1 base and 7 bases respectively, with 14 bases between them. The CDR3 sequence: CASSQGERLGNEQFF. The CDR3 coding sequence is TGCGCCAGCAGCCAAGGAGAGCGTCTTGGGAATGAGCAGTTCTTC.

This clonotype was seen only once. Since a much larger clone is just one base distant, this may be a read error. This chain connects TRBV5-1 to TRBJ2-7; D tentatively fits TRBD1 or TRBD2 (5 bases each). V lost 4 bases, J lost 7 bases, and 30 bases lay in between. This CDR3 is built from 18 residues. CDR1 is SGHRS, CDR2 YFSETQ, per germline. CDR3 nucleotide sequence: TGCGCCAGCAGCCTGACGGACCCGCCGGGGCCCACGTCGGGGGAGCAGTACTTC. It encodes CASSLTDPPGPTSGEQYF.